Listed below are T cell receptor beta chains from one sample, sequenced in a study of cytomegalovirus exposure and HLA in healthy donors. Profiled with immunoSEQ multiplex PCR; TCRdb holds only in-frame clones, not every one. The sample holds 100,000 to 150,000 clones; approximately 94% are singletons and the top ten take more than 0.9%. The sample consisted of PBMCs. All receptors derive from a woman between 18 and 29 years old in good health and CMV-seronegative. Both conserved end residues are part of each CDR3. Fields, in order: D gene, J gene, clone size, V gene, CDR3 DNA, CDR3 protein. A D gene is named only where the DNA matches it firmly. Rows give clone size only sometimes, using once, few, many, or a class for an expanded clone.

D: .; J: TRBJ2-1; size: .; V: TRBV10-1; DNA: TGCGCCAGCAGTGAAGACCCTAGCGCCGATGAGCAGTTCTTC; CDR3: CASSEDPSADEQFF
D: .; J: TRBJ2-7; size: .; V: TRBV6-5; DNA: TGTGCCAGCAAGAGAGACAGATCCTACGAGCAGTACTTC; CDR3: CASKRDRSYEQYF
D: TRBD1; J: TRBJ1-6; size: .; V: TRBV19; DNA: TGTGCCAGTAGTATAGAGACAGGGGTGACCAATTCACCCCTCCACTTT; CDR3: CASSIETGVTNSPLHF
D: .; J: TRBJ1-1; size: .; V: TRBV19; DNA: TGTGCCAGTAGTATCCCCAGTAACACTGAAGCTTTCTTT; CDR3: CASSIPSNTEAFF
D: .; J: TRBJ1-4; size: .; V: TRBV11-2; DNA: TGTGCCAGCAGACGGTCGGGTGAAAAACTGTTTTTT; CDR3: CASRRSGEKLFF
D: TRBD1; J: TRBJ2-7; size: .; V: TRBV7-9; DNA: TGTGCCAGCAGCTTAGTCCAGGGACAGGGAATCTACGAGCAGTACTTC; CDR3: CASSLVQGQGIYEQYF
D: .; J: TRBJ2-1; size: .; V: TRBV7-6; DNA: TGTGCCAGCAGCACGCCCGGGAAATGGGACAATGAGCAGTTCTTC; CDR3: CASSTPGKWDNEQFF
D: .; J: TRBJ2-1; size: .; V: TRBV19; DNA: TGTGCCAGTAGTAACCGGGACTCAGGACTCCATGAGCAGTTCTTC; CDR3: CASSNRDSGLHEQFF
D: .; J: TRBJ2-2; size: .; V: TRBV2; DNA: TGTGCCAGCAGTGAAGACAGGACGAACACCGGGGAGCTGTTTTTT; CDR3: CASSEDRTNTGELFF
D: .; J: TRBJ2-5; size: .; V: TRBV14; DNA: TGTGCCAGCAGCGTATTTAAGACAGTAGCTCAAGAGACCCAGTACTTC; CDR3: CASSVFKTVAQETQYF
D: .; J: TRBJ2-1; size: .; V: TRBV5-1; DNA: TGCGCCAGCAGTGCTACCCCGGACAGTGATAAGCAGTTCTTC; CDR3: CASSATPDSDKQFF
D: TRBD2; J: TRBJ2-1; size: .; V: TRBV28; DNA: TGTGCCAGCAGTTCCACCGGACTAGCGGTCGCCTACAATGAGCAGTTCTTC; CDR3: CASSSTGLAVAYNEQFF
D: .; J: TRBJ2-7; size: .; V: TRBV6-1; DNA: TGTGCCAGCAGTGATACGAGCGGAGGCTACGAGCAGTACTTC; CDR3: CASSDTSGGYEQYF
D: .; J: TRBJ1-1; size: .; V: TRBV29-1; DNA: TGCAGCGCCCTAGACAGGAGAGGTTACACTGAAGCTTTCTTT; CDR3: CSALDRRGYTEAFF
D: .; J: TRBJ2-3; size: once; V: TRBV9; DNA: TGTGCCAGCAGCTCATTTGCAGGGGGGCTATGGGATACGCAGTATTTT; CDR3: CASSSFAGGLWDTQYF
D: TRBD1; J: TRBJ1-1; size: .; V: TRBV5-1; DNA: TGCGCCAGCAGTAATCAGGGGGGTACTGAAGCTTTCTTT; CDR3: CASSNQGGTEAFF
D: .; J: TRBJ2-3; size: .; V: TRBV28; DNA: TGTGCCACCGGGGGACGCACAGATACGCAGTATTTT; CDR3: CATGGRTDTQYF
D: .; J: TRBJ2-2; size: .; V: TRBV18; DNA: TGTGCCAGCTCACCAAAAGGGGGTCGGGACACCGGGGAGCTGTTTTTT; CDR3: CASSPKGGRDTGELFF
D: .; J: TRBJ1-1; size: .; V: TRBV10-3; DNA: TGTGCCATCAGTGAGGTACAGGGTAGGGCTAACACTGAAGCTTTCTTT; CDR3: CAISEVQGRANTEAFF
D: .; J: TRBJ1-1; size: once; V: TRBV28; DNA: TGTGCCAGCACCCTCAGGGAAGAAGCTTTCTTT; CDR3: CASTLREEAFF
D: .; J: TRBJ2-7; size: .; V: TRBV9; DNA: TGTGCCAGCAGCGTAGGCGGGGTAAGGGATTACGAGCAGTACTTC; CDR3: CASSVGGVRDYEQYF
D: .; J: TRBJ2-1; size: .; V: TRBV6-4; DNA: TGTGCCAGCGGTGAGCAGGGTGAGCAGTTCTTC; CDR3: CASGEQGEQFF
D: .; J: TRBJ1-5; size: .; V: TRBV19; DNA: TGTGCCAGTACCCCCCAGGGATTATGGGGTAGCAATCAGCCCCAGCATTTT; CDR3: CASTPQGLWGSNQPQHF
D: TRBD2; J: TRBJ2-1; size: .; V: TRBV30; DNA: TGTGCCTGGAGGGGACTAGCGGACTACAATGAGCAGTTCTTC; CDR3: CAWRGLADYNEQFF